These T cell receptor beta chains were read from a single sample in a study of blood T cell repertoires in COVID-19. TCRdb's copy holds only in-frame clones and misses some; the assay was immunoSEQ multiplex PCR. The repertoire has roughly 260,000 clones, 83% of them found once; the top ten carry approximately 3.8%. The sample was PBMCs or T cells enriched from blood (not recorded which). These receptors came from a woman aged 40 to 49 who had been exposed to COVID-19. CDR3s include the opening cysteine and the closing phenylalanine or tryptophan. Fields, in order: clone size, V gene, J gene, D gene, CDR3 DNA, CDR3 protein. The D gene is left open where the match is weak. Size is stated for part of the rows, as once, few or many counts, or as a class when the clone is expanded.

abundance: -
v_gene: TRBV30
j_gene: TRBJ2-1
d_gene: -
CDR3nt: TGTGCCTGGAGCGGGGGGCCCTCCTACAATGAGCAGTTCTTC
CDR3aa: CAWSGGPSYNEQFF

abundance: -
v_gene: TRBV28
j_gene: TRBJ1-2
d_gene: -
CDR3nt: TGTGCCAGCAGTTTTGCGGGGGACTTTGACTATGGCTACACCTTC
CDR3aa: CASSFAGDFDYGYTF

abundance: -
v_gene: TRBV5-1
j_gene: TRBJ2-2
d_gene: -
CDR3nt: TGCGCCAGCAGCTTGCTCCGGGACTCAGACACCGGGGAGCTGTTTTTT
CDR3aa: CASSLLRDSDTGELFF

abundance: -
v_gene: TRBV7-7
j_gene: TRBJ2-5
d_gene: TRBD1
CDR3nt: TGTGCCAGCAGCGCCCAGGGGGCGGGCCAAGAGACCCAGTACTTC
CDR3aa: CASSAQGAGQETQYF

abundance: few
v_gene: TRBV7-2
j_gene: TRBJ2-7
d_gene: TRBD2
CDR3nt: TGTGCCAGCAGCTTAGGCAGCGGGGGCCTTTACGAGCAGTACTTC
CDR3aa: CASSLGSGGLYEQYF

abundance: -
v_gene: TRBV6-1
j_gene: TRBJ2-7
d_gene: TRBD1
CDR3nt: TGTGCCAGCAGTGGGACAGGGGGTGGAGGACCCTACGAGCAGTACTTC
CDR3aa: CASSGTGGGGPYEQYF

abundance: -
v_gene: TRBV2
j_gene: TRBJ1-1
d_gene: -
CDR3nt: TGTGCCAGCAATCCCCCCGAGGGTAGAACTGAAGCTTTCTTT
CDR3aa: CASNPPEGRTEAFF

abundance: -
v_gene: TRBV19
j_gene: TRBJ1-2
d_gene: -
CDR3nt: TGTGCCAGTAGTACCACCACAGGGTCTGAGGGCGGCTACACCTTC
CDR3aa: CASSTTTGSEGGYTF

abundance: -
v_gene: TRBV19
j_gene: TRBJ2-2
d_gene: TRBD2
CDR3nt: TGTGCCAGTAGTAACCCCCCTGGCCGGGAGGCCCCGAACACCGGGGAGCTGTTTTTT
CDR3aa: CASSNPPGREAPNTGELFF

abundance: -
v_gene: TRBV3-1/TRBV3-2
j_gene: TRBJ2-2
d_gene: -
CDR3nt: TGTGCCAGCAGCCAAGAAGGAGGGACCGGGGAGCTGTTTTTT
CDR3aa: CASSQEGGTGELFF

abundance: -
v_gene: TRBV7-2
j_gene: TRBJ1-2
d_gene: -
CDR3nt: TGTGCCAGCAGCTCGGGACAAAACTATGGCTACACCTTC
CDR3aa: CASSSGQNYGYTF

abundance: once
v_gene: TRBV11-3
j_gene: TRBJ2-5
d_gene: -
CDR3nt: TGTGCCAGCAGCTTAAATGGCGGGACCCAGTACTTC
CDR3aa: CASSLNGGTQYF

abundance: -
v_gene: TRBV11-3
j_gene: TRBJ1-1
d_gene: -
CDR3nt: TGTGCCAGCAGCCCAGCGGGTTATACTGAAGCTTTCTTT
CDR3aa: CASSPAGYTEAFF